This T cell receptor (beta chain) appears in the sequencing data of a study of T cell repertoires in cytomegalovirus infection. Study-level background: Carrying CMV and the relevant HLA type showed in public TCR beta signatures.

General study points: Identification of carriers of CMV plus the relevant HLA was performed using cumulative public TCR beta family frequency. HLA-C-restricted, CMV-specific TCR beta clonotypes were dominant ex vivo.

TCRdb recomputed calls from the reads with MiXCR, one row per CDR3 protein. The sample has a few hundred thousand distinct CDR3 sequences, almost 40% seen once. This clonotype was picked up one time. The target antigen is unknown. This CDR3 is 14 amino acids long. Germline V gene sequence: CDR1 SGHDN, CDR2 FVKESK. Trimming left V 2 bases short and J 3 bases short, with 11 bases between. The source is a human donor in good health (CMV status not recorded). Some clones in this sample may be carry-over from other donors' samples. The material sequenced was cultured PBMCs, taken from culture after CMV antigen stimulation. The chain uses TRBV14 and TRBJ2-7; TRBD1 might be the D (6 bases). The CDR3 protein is CASSQNRVRYEQYF. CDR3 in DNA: TGTGCCAGCAGCCAAAACAGGGTACGCTACGAGCAGTACTTC.